This entry lists 18 T cell receptor beta chains sequenced from one sample in a study of early T cells in non-severe SARS-CoV-2 infection. TCRdb itself ran the 5' RACE reads through MiXCR, one entry per CDR3 protein. The sample has 53,000 or so distinct CDR3 sequences; about 10% are singletons. The sequenced sample consisted of whole blood. All receptors derive from an adult who was a healthcare worker with PCR-confirmed SARS-CoV-2 infection or an uninfected control (not recorded which).

This clonotype was picked up many times. The chain carries TRBV27 and TRBJ2-2; D is uncertain. The CDR3 covers 14 residues. Germline assignment: CDR1 MNHEY and CDR2 SMNVEV (reference sequence). V was clipped by 3 bases and J by 1 base, with 6 bases between them. Written as DNA, the CDR3 is TGTGCCAGCAGTTTTTGGGGGAACACCGGGGAGCTGTTTTTT. This gives the protein CASSFWGNTGELFF.

This clonotype was seen many times. The rearrangement links TRBV11-2 to TRBJ1-1; 8 bases agree with TRBD1. The CDR3 contains 13 residues. CDR1 is SGHAT, CDR2 FQNNGV, per germline. V lost 4 bases and J lost 7; bases outside the gene matches: 5. The CDR3 sequence: CASSSGQGGEAFF. CDR3 nucleotide sequence: TGTGCCAGCAGCTCCGGACAGGGTGGTGAAGCTTTCTTT. Full variable domain (remainder filled in from reference TRBV11-2 and TRBJ1-1): EAGVAQSPRYKIIEKRQSVAFWCNPISGHATLYWYQQILGQGPKLLIQFQNNGVVDDSQLPKDRFSAERLKGVDSTLKIQPAKLEDSAVYLCASSSGQGGEAFFGQGTRLTVV.

This clonotype appeared many times. The chain combines TRBV29-1 with TRBJ2-2; no clear D. CDR1 and CDR2 (germline): SQVTM, ANQGSEA. V lost 3 bases, J lost 7 bases, and 9 bases lay in between. The CDR3 is made up of 12 amino acids. The CDR3 coding sequence is TGCAGCGTTGAGAGAACGGGCGGGGAGCTGTTTTTT. Translating it yields CSVERTGGELFF.

The gene calls are TRBV7-2 and TRBJ1-5, with TRBD1 matching 8 bases. After removal of 5 bases from V and 4 bases from J, the junction contained 7 bases not matched to a gene. The CDR3 is 15 residues long. In germline, CDR1 is SGHTA, CDR2 FQGNSA. CDR3 loop: CASSLEYRGNQPQHF. The CDR3 DNA follows: TGTGCCAGCAGCCTAGAGTACAGGGGGAATCAGCCCCAGCATTTT.

This clonotype was recorded at least ten times. The genes are TRBV25-1 and TRBJ1-2; D is perhaps TRBD1 (6 bases). Per germline, CDR1 MGHDK and CDR2 SYGVNS. This CDR3 region has 15 residues. Trimming stripped 3 bases from V and 7 bases from J, with 18 bases between. In DNA form, the CDR3 reads TGTGCCAGCAGTGACCATCCAGGGGCTCGGAGTGGCTACACCTTC. Translation gives CASSDHPGARSGYTF.

This clonotype is medium-sized (0.01 to 0.1%) by share. The chain is built from TRBV29-1 and TRBJ1-2; D is ambiguous. There are 15 residues in the CDR3. Looked up from germline, CDR1 is SQVTM and CDR2 is ANQGSEA. The ends were cut back, 7 bases at V and 3 bases at J, with 21 bases in the middle. The CDR3 spells CSALPPIKVDYGYTF. As DNA, the CDR3 is TGCAGCGCTCTTCCTCCGATAAAGGTGGACTATGGCTACACCTTC.

This clonotype was picked up a small number of times. The chain links TRBV6-5 to TRBJ2-1; D is ambiguous. Trimming pared 3 bases from V and 0 bases from J, leaving 6 bases between. This CDR3 comprises 14 residues. Germline CDR1 is MNHEY and CDR2 is SVGAGI. The CDR3 is CASSYASSYNEQFF. The CDR3 DNA reads as TGTGCCAGCAGTTATGCGAGCTCCTACAATGAGCAGTTCTTC.

This clonotype was recorded many times. The CDR3: CASRREGTDTQYF. The CDR3, as DNA: TGTGCCAGCCGGCGGGAGGGCACAGATACGCAGTATTTT. The J gene is TRBJ2-3, the V gene TRBV19, with 8 bases lining up with TRBD2. J was trimmed by 1 base and V by 9 bases; bases with no gene match: 3. Per germline, CDR1 LNHDA and CDR2 SQIVND (reference sequence). This CDR3 has 13 amino acids.

In this sample, this clonotype turned up many times. The chain recombines TRBV6-6 with TRBJ1-2; 7 bases are shared with TRBD1. This CDR3 region has 13 residues. Germline assignment: CDR1 MNHNY and CDR2 SVGAGI (reference sequence). With 5 bases clipped from V and 8 bases from J, the junction kept 8 bases outside the gene matches. The CDR3: CASSTRTGSGYTF. The CDR3 coding sequence is TGTGCCAGCAGTACCCGGACAGGTTCCGGCTACACCTTC.

Note on this clonotype: Given a much more abundant clone one base away, this may be a read error. The chain couples TRBV5-1 to TRBJ2-6; D possibly corresponds to TRBD1 (6 bases). There are 16 residues in the CDR3. Germline V gene data show CDR1 as SGHRS and CDR2 as YFSETQ. Written as DNA, the CDR3 is TGCGTCAGCAGCTCTGGACAGCCCTCTGGGGCCAACGTCCTGACTTTC. Encoded protein: CVSSSGQPSGANVLTF. The whole variable domain, remainder taken from reference TRBV5-1 and TRBJ2-6, is KAGVTQTPRYLIKTRGQQVTLSCSPISGHRSVSWYQQTPGQGLQFLFEYFSETQRNKGNFPGRFSGRQFSNSRSEMNVSTLELGDSALYLCVSSSGQPSGANVLTFGAGSRLTVL.

Many counts were recorded for this clonotype. CDR3: CASSPQGYSNQPQHF. The CDR3 bases are TGTGCCAGCTCACCGCAGGGCTATAGCAATCAGCCCCAGCATTTT. The chain recombines TRBV18 with TRBJ1-5, with a tentative D call TRBD1 (5 bases). The CDR3 has 15 amino acids. Deletions cut 3 bases from V and 0 bases from J, with 9 bases between. Germline V gene lookup returns CDR1 KGHSH and CDR2 LQKENI.

This clonotype has more than one count but fewer than ten. The chain employs TRBV10-3 and TRBJ2-7, with TRBD1 matching over 9 bases. The junction had 6 bases not matched to a gene; V was cut back by 6 bases and J by 3 bases. The CDR3 loop spans 14 amino acids. In germline, CDR1 is ENHRY, CDR2 SYGVKD. CDR3: CAIRAGQGIYEQYF. The CDR3 DNA follows: TGTGCCATCAGAGCGGGACAGGGAATCTACGAGCAGTACTTC.

This clonotype has a count of ten or more. The chain links TRBV27 to TRBJ2-7; D gene unclear. The CDR3 runs 12 residues. Germline-derived CDR1 and CDR2 are MNHEY and SMNVEV (reference sequence). Trimming pared 7 bases from V and 0 bases from J, leaving 7 bases between. The CDR3 sequence: CASTEPSYEQYF. For the CDR3, the DNA is TGTGCCAGCACTGAACCCTCCTACGAGCAGTACTTC.

This clonotype has more than one count but fewer than ten. This chain links TRBV28 with TRBJ2-7; D may be TRBD1 or TRBD2 (5 bases each). CDR1 MDHEN and CDR2 SYDVKM come from the germline V gene. There are 16 residues in the CDR3. With 3 bases removed from V and 2 bases from J, the gap between germline ends came to 17 bases. CDR3 coding DNA: TGTGCCAGCAGTTTCGCCCCCGAGGGACGGACCTACGAGCAGTACTTC. Its protein product is CASSFAPEGRTYEQYF.

This clonotype was seen more than once but under ten times. The DNA of the CDR3 is TGTGCCAGCTCACTGACATCGGGGTGGTTTGGGGGCACTGAAGCTTTCTTT. As protein: CASSLTSGWFGGTEAFF. The chain combines TRBV18 with TRBJ1-1; D possibly corresponds to TRBD1 (5 bases). The germline gives CDR1 KGHSH, CDR2 LQKENI. The length of the CDR3 is 17 residues. V lost 4 bases, J lost 4 bases, and 22 bases lay in between.

This chain uses TRBV12-3 or TRBV12-4 with TRBJ2-7; TRBD1 agrees at 8 bases. This CDR3 comprises 13 residues. J lost 3 bases, V lost 5 bases, and 3 bases had no gene match. CDR3 nucleotides: TGTGCCAGCAGTCAAGACAGGGGCTACGAGCAGTACTTC. This codes for CASSQDRGYEQYF.

This clonotype was found many times. The V and J genes are TRBV6-1 and TRBJ2-1; TRBD2 agrees at 10 bases. The V gene end was trimmed by 6 bases and the J gene end by 4 bases; junction bases not matched to a gene: 27. The CDR3 totals 22 residues. Germline assignment: CDR1 MNHNS and CDR2 SASEGT. The CDR3 DNA sequence: TGTGCCAGCAGGAGTAGGCCGCGTTCGGGACTAGCGAACGGGGGGATATACAATGAGCAGTTCTTC. Translation gives CASRSRPRSGLANGGIYNEQFF.

V usage is TRBV18 and J usage is TRBJ1-4; D not resolved. CDR1 and CDR2 from the germline V gene are KGHSH and LQKENI. The CDR3 is 14 residues long. Trimming stripped 6 bases from V and 0 bases from J, with 8 bases between. The CDR3 DNA follows: TGTGCCAGCTCGGCGAAACCAACTAATGAAAAACTGTTTTTT. Protein sequence: CASSAKPTNEKLFF. The full variable domain, its missing parts supplied by reference TRBV18 and TRBJ1-4, is NAGVMQNPRHLVRRRGQEARLRCSPMKGHSHVYWYRQLPEEGLKFMVYLQKENIIDESGMPKERFSAEFPKEGPSILRIQQVVRGDSAAYFCASSAKPTNEKLFFGSGTQLSVL.